What follows are 4 T cell receptor beta chains derived from one specimen sequenced in a study of T cell responses to AZD1222 COVID-19 vaccine. Using immunoSEQ multiplex PCR, the repertoire was profiled, and TCRdb retains in-frame clones only, with some absent. This table holds more than 95,000 clones, around 90% found once. The sequences come from peripheral blood, collected on day 0 of AZD1222 vaccination. The receptor set was obtained from an adult in good health.

This sequence joins TRBV28 and TRBJ1-6; D uncertain. Trimming left V 5 bases short and J 5 bases short, with 13 bases between. In germline, CDR1 is MDHEN, CDR2 SYDVKM. The CDR3 loop spans 15 amino acids. In DNA, the CDR3 is TGTGCCAGCAGTCCAGTGACACTCGATAATTCACCCCTCCACTTT. Protein sequence: CASSPVTLDNSPLHF.

The chain recombines TRBV2 with TRBJ2-2; D perhaps matches TRBD1 (5 bases). V shed 5 bases and J shed 3 bases, with 13 bases lying between them. The germline V gene has CDR1 SNHLY and CDR2 FYNNEI. CDR3 size: 15 residues. CDR3 nucleotide sequence: TGTGCCAGCAGTATGAATCAGGGCTACACCGGGGAGCTGTTTTTT. Translation: CASSMNQGYTGELFF.

J is TRBJ1-1 and V is TRBV20-1; D uncertain. CDR1 and CDR2 from the germline V gene are DFQATT and SNEGSKA (reference sequence). V was shortened by 2 bases and J by 1 base, with 2 bases between the two germline ends. The CDR3 is made up of 11 amino acids. The CDR3: CSARQNTEAFF. CDR3 nucleotides: TGCAGTGCTAGACAGAACACTGAAGCTTTCTTT.

Details on this clone: The sample contains more than one DNA sequence encoding this CDR3. The rearrangement uses TRBV19 and TRBJ2-7; 10 bases map to TRBD1. V was pared by 8 bases and J by 4 bases, with 8 bases of the junction left unmatched. This CDR3 comprises 14 residues. Per germline, CDR1 LNHDA and CDR2 SQIVND (reference sequence). DNA of the CDR3: TGTGCCAGTTCCCGGGACAGGGGTCCGTACGAGCAGTACTTC. This encodes CASSRDRGPYEQYF.